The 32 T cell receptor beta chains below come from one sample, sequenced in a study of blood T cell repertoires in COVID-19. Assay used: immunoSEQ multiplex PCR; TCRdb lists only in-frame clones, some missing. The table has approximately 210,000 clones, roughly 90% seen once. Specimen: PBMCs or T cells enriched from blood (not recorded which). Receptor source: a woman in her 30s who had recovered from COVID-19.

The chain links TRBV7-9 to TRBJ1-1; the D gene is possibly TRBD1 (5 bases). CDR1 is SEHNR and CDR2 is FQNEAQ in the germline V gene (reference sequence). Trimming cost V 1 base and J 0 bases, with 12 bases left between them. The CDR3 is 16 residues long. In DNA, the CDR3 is TGTGCCAGCAGCTTAGTAGGGGCGACCCTGAACACTGAAGCTTTCTTT. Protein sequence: CASSLVGATLNTEAFF.

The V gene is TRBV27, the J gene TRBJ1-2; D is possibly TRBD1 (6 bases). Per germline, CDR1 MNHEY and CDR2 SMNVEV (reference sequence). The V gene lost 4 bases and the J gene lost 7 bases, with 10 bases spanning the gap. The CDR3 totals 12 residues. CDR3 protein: CASSSRGVGYTF. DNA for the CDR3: TGTGCCAGCAGTTCCAGGGGTGTTGGCTACACCTTC.

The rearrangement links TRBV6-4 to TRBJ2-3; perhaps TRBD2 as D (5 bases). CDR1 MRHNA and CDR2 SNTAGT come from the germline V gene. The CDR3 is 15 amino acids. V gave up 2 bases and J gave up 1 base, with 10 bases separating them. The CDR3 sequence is CASSDGRGGTDTQYF. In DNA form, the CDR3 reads TGTGCCAGCAGTGACGGGAGAGGTGGCACAGATACGCAGTATTTT.

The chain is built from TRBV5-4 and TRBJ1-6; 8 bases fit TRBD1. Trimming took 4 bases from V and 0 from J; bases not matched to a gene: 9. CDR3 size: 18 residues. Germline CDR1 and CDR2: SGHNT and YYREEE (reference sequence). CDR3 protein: CASSKGQGESSYNSPLHF. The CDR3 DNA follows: TGTGCCAGCAGCAAAGGACAGGGAGAATCCTCCTATAATTCACCCCTCCACTTT.

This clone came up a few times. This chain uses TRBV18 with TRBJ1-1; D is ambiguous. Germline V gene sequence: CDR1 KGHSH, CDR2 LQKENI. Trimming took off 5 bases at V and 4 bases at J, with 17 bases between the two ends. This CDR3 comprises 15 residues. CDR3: CASSSGVMVSTEAFF. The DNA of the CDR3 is TGTGCCAGCTCATCCGGGGTGATGGTTAGCACTGAAGCTTTCTTT.

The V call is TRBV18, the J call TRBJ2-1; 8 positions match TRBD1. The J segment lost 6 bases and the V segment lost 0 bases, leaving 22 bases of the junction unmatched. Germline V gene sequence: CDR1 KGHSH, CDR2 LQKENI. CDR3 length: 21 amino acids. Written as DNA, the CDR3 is TGTGCCAGCTCACCACCATGGGTACGCTCGCACGAGGGACAGGCCCGCAATGAGCAGTTCTTC. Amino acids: CASSPPWVRSHEGQARNEQFF.

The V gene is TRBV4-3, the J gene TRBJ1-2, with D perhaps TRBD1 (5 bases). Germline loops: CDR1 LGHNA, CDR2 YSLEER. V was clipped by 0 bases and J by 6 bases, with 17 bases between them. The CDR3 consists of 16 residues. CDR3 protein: CASSQEIRGWLDGYTF. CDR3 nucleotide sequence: TGCGCCAGCAGCCAAGAAATTAGGGGTTGGCTAGATGGCTACACCTTC.

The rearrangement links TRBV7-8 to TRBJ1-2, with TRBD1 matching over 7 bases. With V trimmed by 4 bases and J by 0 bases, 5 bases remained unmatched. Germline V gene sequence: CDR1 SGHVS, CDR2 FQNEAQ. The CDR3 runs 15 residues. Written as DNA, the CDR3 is TGTGCCAGCAGCTCCCGACAGGGCGCTAACTATGGCTACACCTTC. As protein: CASSSRQGANYGYTF.

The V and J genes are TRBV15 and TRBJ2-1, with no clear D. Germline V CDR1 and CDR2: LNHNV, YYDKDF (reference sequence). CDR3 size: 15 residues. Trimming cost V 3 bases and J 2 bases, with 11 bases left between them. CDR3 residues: CATSRASVTYNEQFF. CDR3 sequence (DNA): TGTGCCACCAGCAGGGCCAGCGTGACCTACAATGAGCAGTTCTTC.

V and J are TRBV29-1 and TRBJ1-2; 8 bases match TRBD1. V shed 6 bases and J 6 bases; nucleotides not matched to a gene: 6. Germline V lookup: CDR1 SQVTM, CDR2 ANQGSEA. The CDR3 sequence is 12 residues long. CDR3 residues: CSVDDRGDGYTF. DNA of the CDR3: TGCAGCGTGGATGACAGGGGAGATGGCTACACCTTC. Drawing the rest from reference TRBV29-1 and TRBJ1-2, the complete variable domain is SAVISQKPSRDICQRGTSLTIQCQVDSQVTMMFWYRQQPGQSLTLIATANQGSEATYESGFVIDKFPISRPNLTFSTLTVSNMSPEDSSIYLCSVDDRGDGYTFGSGTRLTVV.

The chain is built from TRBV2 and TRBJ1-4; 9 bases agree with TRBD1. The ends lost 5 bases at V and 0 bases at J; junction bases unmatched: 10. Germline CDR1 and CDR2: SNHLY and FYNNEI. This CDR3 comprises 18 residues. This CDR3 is CASSRRDRVLATNEKLFF. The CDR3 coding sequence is TGTGCCAGCAGTCGACGGGACAGGGTATTAGCAACTAATGAAAAACTGTTTTTT.

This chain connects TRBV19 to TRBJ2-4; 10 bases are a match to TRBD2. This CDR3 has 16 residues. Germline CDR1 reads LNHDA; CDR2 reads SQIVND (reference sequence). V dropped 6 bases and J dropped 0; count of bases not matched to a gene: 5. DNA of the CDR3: TGTGCCAGTAGGACCCTAGCGGGAGTAGCCAAAAACATTCAGTACTTC. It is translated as CASRTLAGVAKNIQYF.

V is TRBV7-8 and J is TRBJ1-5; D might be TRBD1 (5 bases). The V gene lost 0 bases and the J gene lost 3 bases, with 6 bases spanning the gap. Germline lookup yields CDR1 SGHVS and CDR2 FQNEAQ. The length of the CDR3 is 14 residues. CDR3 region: CASSLARDNQPQHF. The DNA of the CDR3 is TGTGCCAGCAGCTTAGCCAGGGACAATCAGCCCCAGCATTTT.

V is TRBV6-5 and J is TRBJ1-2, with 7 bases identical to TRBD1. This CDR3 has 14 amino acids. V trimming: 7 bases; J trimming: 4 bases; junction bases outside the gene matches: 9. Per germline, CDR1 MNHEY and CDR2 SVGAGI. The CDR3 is CASTGDRASYGYTF. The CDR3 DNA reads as TGTGCCAGCACCGGGGACAGAGCCAGCTATGGCTACACCTTC.

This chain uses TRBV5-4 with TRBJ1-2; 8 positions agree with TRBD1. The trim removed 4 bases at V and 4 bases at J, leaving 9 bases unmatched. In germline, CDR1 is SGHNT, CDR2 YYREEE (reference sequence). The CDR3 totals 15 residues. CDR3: CASSHRGGQVYGYTF. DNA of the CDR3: TGTGCCAGCAGCCATAGGGGGGGACAGGTCTATGGCTACACCTTC.

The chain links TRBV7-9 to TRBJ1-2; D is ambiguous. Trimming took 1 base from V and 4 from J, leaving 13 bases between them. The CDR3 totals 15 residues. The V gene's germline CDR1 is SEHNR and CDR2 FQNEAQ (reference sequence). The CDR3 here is CASSLGLDWGYGYTF. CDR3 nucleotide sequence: TGTGCCAGCAGCTTAGGGCTGGACTGGGGCTATGGCTACACCTTC.

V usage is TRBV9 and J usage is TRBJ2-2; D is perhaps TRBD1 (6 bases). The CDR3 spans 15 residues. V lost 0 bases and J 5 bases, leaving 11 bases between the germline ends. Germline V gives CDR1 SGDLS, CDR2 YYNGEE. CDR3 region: CASSVVTGGTGELFF. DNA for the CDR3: TGTGCCAGCAGCGTAGTGACAGGAGGAACCGGGGAGCTGTTTTTT.

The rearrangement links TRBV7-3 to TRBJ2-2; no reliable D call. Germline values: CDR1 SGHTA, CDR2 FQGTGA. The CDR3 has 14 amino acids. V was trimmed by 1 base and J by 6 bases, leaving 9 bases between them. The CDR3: CASSLSSVPGELFF. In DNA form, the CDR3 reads TGTGCCAGCAGCTTAAGTTCCGTTCCCGGGGAGCTGTTTTTT.

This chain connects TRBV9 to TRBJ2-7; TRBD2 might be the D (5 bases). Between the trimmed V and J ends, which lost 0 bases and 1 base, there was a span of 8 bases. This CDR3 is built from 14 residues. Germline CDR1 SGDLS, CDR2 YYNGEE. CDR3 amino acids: CASSVGGKSYEQYF. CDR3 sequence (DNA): TGTGCCAGCAGCGTAGGAGGGAAGTCCTACGAGCAGTACTTC.

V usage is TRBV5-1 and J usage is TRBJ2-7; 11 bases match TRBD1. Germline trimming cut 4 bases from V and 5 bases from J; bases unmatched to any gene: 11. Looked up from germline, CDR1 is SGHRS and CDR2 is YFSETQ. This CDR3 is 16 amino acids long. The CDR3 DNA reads TGCGCCAGCAGCACCGCCGGGACAGGGGGTATCGACGAGCAGTACTTC. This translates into CASSTAGTGGIDEQYF.

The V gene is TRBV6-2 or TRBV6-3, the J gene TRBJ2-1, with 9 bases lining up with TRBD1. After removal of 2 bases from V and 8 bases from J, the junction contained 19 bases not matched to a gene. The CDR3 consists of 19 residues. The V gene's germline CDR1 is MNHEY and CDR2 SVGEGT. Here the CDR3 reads CASSYRTGAVRRPDHEQFF. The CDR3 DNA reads TGTGCCAGCAGTTACCGGACAGGGGCGGTTCGACGCCCCGACCATGAGCAGTTCTTC.

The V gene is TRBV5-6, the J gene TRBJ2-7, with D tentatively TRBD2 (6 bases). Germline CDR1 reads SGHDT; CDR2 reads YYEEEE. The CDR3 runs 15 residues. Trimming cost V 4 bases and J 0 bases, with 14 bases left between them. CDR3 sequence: CASSAPGRSSYEQYF. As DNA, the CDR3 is TGTGCCAGCAGCGCTCCAGGGAGGAGCTCCTACGAGCAGTACTTC.

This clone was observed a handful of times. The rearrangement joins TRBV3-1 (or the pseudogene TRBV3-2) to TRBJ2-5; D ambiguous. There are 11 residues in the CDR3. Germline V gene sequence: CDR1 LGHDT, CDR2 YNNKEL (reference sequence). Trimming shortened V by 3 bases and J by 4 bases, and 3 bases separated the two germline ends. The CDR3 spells CASSHSETQYF. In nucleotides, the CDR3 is TGTGCCAGCAGCCACTCAGAGACCCAGTACTTC.

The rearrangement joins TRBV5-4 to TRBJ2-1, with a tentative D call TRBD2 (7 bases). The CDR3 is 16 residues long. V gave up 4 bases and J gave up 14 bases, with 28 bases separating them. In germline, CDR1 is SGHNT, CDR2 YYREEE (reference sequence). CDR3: CASSPTGGGARYLEFF. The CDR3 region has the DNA TGTGCCAGCAGCCCAACCGGCGGGGGCGCCAGGTATTTAGAGTTCTTC.

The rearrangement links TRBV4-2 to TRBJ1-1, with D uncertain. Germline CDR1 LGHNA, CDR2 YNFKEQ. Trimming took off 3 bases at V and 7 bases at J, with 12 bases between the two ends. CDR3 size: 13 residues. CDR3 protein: CASSHLLRSEAFF. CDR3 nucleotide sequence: TGTGCCAGCAGCCATTTACTTAGGAGTGAAGCTTTCTTT.

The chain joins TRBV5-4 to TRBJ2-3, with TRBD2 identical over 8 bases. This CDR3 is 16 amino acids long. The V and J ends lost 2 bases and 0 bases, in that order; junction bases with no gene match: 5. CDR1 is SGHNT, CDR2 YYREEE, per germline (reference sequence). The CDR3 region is CASSFPRGVSTDTQYF. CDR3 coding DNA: TGTGCCAGCAGCTTTCCGCGGGGGGTTAGCACAGATACGCAGTATTTT.

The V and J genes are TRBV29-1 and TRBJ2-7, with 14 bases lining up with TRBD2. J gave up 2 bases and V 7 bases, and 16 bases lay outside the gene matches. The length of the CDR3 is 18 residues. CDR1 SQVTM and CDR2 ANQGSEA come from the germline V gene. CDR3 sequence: CSAAGGEAGLAGAYEQYF. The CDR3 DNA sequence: TGCAGCGCTGCGGGGGGGGAGGCGGGACTAGCGGGAGCCTACGAGCAGTACTTC.

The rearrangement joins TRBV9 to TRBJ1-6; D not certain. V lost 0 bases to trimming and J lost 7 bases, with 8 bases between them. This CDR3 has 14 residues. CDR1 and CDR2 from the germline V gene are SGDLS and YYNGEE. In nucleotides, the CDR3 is TGTGCCAGCAGCGTAGGGTCGGAGAATTCACCCCTCCACTTT. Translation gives CASSVGSENSPLHF.

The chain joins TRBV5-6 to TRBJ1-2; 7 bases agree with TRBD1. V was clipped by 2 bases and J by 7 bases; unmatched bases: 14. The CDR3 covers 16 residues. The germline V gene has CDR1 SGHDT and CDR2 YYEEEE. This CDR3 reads CASSLAVVQGKAGYTF. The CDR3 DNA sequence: TGTGCCAGCAGCTTAGCGGTTGTACAGGGGAAAGCTGGCTACACCTTC.

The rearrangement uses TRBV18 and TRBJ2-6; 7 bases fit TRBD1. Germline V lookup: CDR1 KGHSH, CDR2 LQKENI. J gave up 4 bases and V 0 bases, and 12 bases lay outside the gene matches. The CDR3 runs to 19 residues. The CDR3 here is CASSPPGGALLAGANVLTF. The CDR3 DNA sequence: TGTGCCAGCTCACCACCAGGGGGCGCGCTGCTAGCCGGGGCCAACGTCCTGACTTTC.

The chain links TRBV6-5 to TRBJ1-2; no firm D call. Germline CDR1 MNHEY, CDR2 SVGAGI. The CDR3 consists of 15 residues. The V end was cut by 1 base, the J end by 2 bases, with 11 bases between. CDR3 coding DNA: TGTGCCAGCAGTTACTATTCGGGGAGGAACTATGGCTACACCTTC. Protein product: CASSYYSGRNYGYTF.

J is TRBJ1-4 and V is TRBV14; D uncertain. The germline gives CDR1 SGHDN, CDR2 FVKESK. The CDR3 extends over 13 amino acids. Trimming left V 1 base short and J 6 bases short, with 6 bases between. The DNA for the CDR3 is TGTGCCAGCAGCCAAGTCACAGATGAAAAACTGTTTTTT. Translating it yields CASSQVTDEKLFF.